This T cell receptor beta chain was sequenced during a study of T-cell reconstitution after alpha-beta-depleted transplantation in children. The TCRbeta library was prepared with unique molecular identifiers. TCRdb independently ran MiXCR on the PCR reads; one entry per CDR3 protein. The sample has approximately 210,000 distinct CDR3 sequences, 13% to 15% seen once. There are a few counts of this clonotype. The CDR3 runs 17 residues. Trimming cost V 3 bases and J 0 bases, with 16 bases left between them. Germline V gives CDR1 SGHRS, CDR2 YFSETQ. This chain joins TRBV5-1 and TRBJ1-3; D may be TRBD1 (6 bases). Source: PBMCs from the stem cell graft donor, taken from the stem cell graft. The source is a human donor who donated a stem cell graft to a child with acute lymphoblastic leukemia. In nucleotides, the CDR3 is TGCGCCAGCAGCTGGTCTTCCCAGGGGAGCTCTGGAAACACCATATATTTT. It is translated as CASSWSSQGSSGNTIYF.